This T cell receptor (beta chain) was sequenced for a study of shared clonotypes between healthy human individuals. Generated by immunoSEQ multiplex PCR, the TCRdb table keeps only in-frame clones and is missing some. The sample records some 1.5 million clones, roughly 97% being singletons. The clonotype was recovered from a man aged 25 to 45 in good health. Sequencing was performed on naive CD4+ T cells sorted from blood. Subset in this sample: CD45RA+ positively selected.

The CDR3 is CASSKTVPAAAEQFF. CDR3 DNA: TGTGCCAGCAGCAAGACCGTCCCTGCTGCTGCTGAGCAGTTCTTC. The V call is TRBV25-1, the J call TRBJ2-1; D is unclear. The CDR3 has 15 amino acids. V dropped 6 bases and J dropped 9 bases, with 21 bases sitting between them. Germline V gene lookup returns CDR1 MGHDK and CDR2 SYGVNS. The full variable domain, with the rest looked up from reference TRBV25-1 and TRBJ2-1, is EADIYQTPRYLVIGTGKKITLECSQTMGHDKMYWYQQDPGMELHLIHYSYGVNSTEKGDLSSESTVSRIRTEHFPLTLESARPSHTSQYLCASSKTVPAAAEQFFGPGTRLTVL.